In this sample, the clone carrying this T cell receptor (beta chain) turned up many times. Antigen specificity is unknown. This entry belongs to a study of beta chain features in type 1 diabetes. Study-level information: Sorted cells examined across all samples numbered around 110,000,000.

Points from the study as a whole: A definitive answer on HLA type influencing TCRB rearrangement was not reached here. PCR might preferentially amplify shorter templates, equally in patients and controls. All four CD4+ subsets from Type 1 diabetes patients carried moderately but significantly shorter TCRB CDR3s.

Reverse transcribing all isolated RNA meant expressed TCRB transcripts were sequenced. Assay: immunoSEQ multiplex PCR; the TCRdb copy retains only in-frame clones and omits some. The sample holds 300,000 to 450,000 clones, 8.5% to 10% seen once. CDR1 and CDR2 from the germline V gene are MNHEY and SVGAGI. V lost 4 bases to trimming and J lost 0 bases, with 6 bases between them. There are 13 residues in the CDR3. The sample taken for sequencing was central memory CD4+ T cells from blood. This TCR came from a man between 25 and 39 years old with type 1 diabetes. The chain recombines TRBV6-5 with TRBJ1-1; D call uncertain. The CDR3 loop is CASSLNMNTEAFF. CDR3 bases: TGTGCCAGCAGTTTGAACATGAACACTGAAGCTTTCTTT.